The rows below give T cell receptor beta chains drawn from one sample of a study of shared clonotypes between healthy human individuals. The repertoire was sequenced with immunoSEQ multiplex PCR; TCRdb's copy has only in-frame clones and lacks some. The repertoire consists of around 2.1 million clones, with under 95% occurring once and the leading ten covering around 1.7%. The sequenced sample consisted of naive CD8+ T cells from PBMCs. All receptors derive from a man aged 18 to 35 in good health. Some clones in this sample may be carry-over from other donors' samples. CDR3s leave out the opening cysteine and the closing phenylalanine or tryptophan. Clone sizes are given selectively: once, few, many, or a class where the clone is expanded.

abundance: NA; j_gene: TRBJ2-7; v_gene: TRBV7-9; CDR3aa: ASSFYSTGDYEQY
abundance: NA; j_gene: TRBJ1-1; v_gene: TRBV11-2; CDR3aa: ASSLEVIGTGFFAEAF
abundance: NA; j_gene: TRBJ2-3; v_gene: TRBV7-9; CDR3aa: ASSAREGPIDTQY
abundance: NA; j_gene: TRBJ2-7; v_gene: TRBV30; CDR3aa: AWSVMSSGSSYEQY
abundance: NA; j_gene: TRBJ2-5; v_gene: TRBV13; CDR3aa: ASSAQPGGEETQY
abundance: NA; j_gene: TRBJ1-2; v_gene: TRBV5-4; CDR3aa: ASSLPDLFRNGYT
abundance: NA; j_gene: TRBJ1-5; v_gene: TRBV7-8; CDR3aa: ASSLMLSPQH
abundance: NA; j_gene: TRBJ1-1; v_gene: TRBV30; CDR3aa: AVTEAF
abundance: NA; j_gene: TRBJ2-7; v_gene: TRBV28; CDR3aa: ASSFTLYEQY
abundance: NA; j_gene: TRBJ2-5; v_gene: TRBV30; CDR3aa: AWSVGWVRAETQY
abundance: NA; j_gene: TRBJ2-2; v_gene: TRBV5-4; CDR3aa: ASSFSGELF
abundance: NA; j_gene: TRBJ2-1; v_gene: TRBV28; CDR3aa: ASSRTYEQF
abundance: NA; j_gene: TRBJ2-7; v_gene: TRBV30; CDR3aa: AWTSGVSYEQY
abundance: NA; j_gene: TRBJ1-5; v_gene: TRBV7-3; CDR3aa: ASRTSFQPQH
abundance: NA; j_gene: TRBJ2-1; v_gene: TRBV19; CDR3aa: ASSIRRDRGYNEQF
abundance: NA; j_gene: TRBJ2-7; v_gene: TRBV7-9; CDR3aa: ASSHGDGRPVYEQY
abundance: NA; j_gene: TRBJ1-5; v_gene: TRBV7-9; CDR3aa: ASTNTGNQPQH
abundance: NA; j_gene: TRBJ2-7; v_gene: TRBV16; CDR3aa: ASSQGQLDEQY
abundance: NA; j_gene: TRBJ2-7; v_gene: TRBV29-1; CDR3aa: SVETLDSAYEQY
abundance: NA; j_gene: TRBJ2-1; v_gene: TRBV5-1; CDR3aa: ASSGVNEQF
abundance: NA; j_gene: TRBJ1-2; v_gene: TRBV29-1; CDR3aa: SVEGGLPDGYT
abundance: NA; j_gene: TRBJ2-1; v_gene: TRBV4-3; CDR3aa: ASSQDSSGSYNEQF
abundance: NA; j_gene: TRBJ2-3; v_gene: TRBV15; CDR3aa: ATSKEDRRPGDTQY
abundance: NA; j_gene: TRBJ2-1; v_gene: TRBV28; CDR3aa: ASSFGLIGRARTSGSYNEQF
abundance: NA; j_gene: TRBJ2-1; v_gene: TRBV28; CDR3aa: ASSFRIRGQGSGDEQF
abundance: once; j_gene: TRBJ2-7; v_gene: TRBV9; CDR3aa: ASSATGLGYEQY
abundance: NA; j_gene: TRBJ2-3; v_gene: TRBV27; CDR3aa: ASSQRDVGWGDTQY
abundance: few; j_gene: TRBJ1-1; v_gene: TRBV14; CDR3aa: ASSPFLGRETYTEAF
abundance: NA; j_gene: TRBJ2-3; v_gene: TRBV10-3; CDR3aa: AISQRLAADTQY
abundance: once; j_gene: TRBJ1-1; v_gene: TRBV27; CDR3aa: ASSSPVLNTEAF
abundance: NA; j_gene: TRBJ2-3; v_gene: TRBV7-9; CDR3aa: ASSLGTADTQY
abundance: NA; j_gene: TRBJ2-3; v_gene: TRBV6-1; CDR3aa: ASSEALWGSSDTQY
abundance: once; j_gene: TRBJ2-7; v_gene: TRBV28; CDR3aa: ASSPAAAAYEQY
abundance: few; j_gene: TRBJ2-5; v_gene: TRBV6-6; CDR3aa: ASSSDPGGETQY
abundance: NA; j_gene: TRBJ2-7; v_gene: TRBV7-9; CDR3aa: ASSFGLAGGEQY
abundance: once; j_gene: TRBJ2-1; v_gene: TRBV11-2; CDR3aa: ASSLVLAGRSYNEQF
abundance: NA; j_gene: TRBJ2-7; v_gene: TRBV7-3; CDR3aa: ASSLLAGYWDWDSYEQY
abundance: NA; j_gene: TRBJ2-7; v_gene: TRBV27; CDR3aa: ASSLGQGTEQY
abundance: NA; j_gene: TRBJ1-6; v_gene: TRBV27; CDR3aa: ASSPRGGTANSPLH
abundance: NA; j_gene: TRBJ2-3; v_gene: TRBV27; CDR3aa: ATGGDTQY
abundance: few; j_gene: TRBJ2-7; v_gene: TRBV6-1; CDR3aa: ASNHEQY
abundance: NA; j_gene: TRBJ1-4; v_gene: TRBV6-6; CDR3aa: ASSYSVRREKLF